Listed here is a single T cell receptor (beta chain). The authors' processing: Estimation of nucleated cell counts was performed using reference gene primer amplification. Sequencing was performed with immunoSEQ multiplex PCR; in TCRdb, only in-frame clones are kept and a portion is missing. Clone size and V and J calls were adopted from that table, with D and trimming inferred from the DNA. The sample records fewer than 70,000 clones, around 90% being singletons. This CDR3 has 17 residues. J gave up 4 bases and V 5 bases, and 13 bases lay outside the gene matches. Germline V gene sequence: CDR1 MDHEN, CDR2 SYDVKM. The data were obtained in a study of blood T cell repertoires in COVID-19. Background on the study: Material from acute and convalescent COVID-19 was sourced from the United States, Italy and Spain. T cells, B-cell-depleted T cells, or PBMCs provided the cDNA or gDNA that served as material.

The sequence derives from an elderly woman with active COVID-19. Sequences were obtained from peripheral blood. The V and J genes are TRBV28 and TRBJ1-5, with 8 positions matching TRBD1. Here the CDR3 reads CASSPGQGRFTNQPQHF. Here the CDR3 DNA reads TGTGCCAGCAGTCCCGGACAGGGTCGGTTTACTAATCAGCCCCAGCATTTT.